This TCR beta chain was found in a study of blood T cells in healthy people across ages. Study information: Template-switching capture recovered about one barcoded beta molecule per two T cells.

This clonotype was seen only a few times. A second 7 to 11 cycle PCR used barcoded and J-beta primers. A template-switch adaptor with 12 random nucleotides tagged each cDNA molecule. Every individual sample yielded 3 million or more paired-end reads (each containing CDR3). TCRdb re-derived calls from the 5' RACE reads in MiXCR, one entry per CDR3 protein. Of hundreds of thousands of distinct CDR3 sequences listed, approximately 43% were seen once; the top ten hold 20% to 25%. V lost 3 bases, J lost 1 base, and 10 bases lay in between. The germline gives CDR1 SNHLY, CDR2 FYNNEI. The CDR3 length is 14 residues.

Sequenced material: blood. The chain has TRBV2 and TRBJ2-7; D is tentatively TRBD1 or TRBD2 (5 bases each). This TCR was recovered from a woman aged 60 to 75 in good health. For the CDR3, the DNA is TGTGCCAGCAGTGATTTGGGGGTATCCTACGAGCAGTACTTC. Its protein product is CASSDLGVSYEQYF. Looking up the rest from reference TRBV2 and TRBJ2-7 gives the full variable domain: EPEVTQTPSHQVTQMGQEVILRCVPISNHLYFYWYRQILGQKVEFLVSFYNNEISEKSEIFDDQFSVERPDGSNFTLKIRSTKLEDSAMYFCASSDLGVSYEQYFGPGTRLTVT.